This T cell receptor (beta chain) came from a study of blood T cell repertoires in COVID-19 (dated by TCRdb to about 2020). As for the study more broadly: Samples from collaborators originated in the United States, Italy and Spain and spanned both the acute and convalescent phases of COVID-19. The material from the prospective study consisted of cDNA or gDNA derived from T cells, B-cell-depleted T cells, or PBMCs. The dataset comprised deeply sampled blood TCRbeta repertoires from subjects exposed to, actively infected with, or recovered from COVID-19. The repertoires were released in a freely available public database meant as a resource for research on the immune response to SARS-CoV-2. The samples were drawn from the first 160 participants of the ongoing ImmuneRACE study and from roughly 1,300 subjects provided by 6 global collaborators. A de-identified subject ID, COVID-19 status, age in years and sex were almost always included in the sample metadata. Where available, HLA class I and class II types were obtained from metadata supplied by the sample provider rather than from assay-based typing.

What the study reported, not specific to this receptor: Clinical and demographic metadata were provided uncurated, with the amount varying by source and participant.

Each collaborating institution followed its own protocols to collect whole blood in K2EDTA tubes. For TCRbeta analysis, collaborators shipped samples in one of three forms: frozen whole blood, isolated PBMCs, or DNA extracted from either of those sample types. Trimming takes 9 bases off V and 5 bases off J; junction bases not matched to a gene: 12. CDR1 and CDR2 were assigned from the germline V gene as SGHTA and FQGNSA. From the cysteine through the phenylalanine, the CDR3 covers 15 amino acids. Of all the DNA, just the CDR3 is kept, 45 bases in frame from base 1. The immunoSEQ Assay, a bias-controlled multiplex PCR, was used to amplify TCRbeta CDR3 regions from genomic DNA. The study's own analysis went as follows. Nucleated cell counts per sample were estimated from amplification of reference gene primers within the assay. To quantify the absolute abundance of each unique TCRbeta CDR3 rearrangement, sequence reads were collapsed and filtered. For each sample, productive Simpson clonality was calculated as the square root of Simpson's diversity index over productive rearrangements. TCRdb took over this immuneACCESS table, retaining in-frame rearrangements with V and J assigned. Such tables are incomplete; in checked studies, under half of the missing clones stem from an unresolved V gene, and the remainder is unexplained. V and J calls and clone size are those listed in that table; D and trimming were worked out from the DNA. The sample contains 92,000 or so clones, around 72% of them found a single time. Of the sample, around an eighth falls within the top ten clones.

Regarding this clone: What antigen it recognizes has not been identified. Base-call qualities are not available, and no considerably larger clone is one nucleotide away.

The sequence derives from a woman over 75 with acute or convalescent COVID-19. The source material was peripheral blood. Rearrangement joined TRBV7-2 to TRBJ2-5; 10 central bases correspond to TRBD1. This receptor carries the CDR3 CASAGTGELGETQYF. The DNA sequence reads TGTGCCAGTGCCGGGACAGGGGAATTAGGGGAGACCCAGTACTTC.